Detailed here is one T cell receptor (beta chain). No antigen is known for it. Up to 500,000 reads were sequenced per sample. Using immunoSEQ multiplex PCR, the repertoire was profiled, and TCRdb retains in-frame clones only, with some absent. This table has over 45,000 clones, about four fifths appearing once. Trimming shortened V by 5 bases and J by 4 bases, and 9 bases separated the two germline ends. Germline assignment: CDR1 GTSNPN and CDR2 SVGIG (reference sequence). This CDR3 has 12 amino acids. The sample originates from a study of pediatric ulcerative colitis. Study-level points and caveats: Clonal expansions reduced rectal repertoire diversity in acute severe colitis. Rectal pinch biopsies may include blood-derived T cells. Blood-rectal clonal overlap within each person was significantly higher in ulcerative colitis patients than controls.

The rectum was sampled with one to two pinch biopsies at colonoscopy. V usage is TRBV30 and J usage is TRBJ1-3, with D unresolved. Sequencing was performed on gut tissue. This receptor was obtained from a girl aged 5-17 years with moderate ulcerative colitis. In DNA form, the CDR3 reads TGTGCCTGGTCTGATACGGGAAACACCATATATTTT. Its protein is CAWSDTGNTIYF.